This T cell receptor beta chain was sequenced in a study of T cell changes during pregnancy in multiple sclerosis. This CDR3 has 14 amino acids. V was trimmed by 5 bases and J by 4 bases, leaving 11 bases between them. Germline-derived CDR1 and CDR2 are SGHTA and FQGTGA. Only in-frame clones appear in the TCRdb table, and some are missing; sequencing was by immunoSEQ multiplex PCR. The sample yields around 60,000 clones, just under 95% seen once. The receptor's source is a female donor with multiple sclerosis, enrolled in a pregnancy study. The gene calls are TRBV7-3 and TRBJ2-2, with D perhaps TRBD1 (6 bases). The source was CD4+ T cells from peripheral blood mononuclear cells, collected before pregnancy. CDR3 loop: CASSPDRVTGELFF. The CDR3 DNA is TGTGCCAGCAGCCCGGACAGAGTCACCGGGGAGCTGTTTTTT.